The source of this T cell receptor beta chain is a study of cytomegalovirus exposure and HLA in healthy donors. Study results and limitations: Across donors, most TCRs were seen rarely, yet some public ones were widespread. For cytomegalovirus status, the classifier reportedly gave diagnoses with high specificity and sensitivity. According to the study, roughly 160 TCR beta chains were cytomegalovirus-associated.

CDR1 and CDR2 (germline): SGHVS, FQNEAQ. The CDR3 has 16 amino acids. V lost 5 bases, J lost 1 base, and 18 bases lay in between. The donors were part of the approximately 130-subject validation cohort, which stood apart from the roughly 670-subject first cohort. Libraries were prepared by immunoSEQ multiplex PCR; TCRdb keeps only in-frame clonotypes and omits some of them. The table lists tens of thousands of clones, 90% of them singletons. Comments on this clone: Its antigen is as yet unknown.

The source is a man between 18 and 35 years old in good health and CMV-seronegative. V is TRBV7-8 and J is TRBJ2-7, with D possibly TRBD1 on 5 matching bases. Material: PBMCs. CDR3 nucleotide sequence: TGTGCCAGCAGCCCGTGGGCAGGAAAGGGGTCCTACGAGCAGTACTTC. As protein: CASSPWAGKGSYEQYF.